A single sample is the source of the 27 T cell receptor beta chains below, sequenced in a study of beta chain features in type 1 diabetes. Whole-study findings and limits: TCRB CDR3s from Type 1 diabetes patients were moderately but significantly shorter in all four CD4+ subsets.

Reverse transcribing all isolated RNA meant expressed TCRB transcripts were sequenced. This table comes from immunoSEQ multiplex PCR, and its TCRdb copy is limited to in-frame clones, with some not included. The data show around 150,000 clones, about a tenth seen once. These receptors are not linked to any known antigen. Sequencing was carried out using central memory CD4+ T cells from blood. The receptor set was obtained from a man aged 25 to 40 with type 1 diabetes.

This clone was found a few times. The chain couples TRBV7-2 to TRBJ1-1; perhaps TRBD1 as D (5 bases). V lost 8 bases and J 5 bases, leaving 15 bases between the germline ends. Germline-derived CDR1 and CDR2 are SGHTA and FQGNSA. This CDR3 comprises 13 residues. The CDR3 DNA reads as TGTGCCAGCGAACGGGGGGGGTGGACTGAAGCTTTCTTT. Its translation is CASERGGWTEAFF.

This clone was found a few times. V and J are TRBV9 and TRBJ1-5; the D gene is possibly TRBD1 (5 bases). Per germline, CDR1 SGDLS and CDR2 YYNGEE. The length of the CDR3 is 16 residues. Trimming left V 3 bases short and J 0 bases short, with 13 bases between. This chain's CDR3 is CASSEGHGYSNQPQHF. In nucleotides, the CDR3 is TGTGCCAGCAGCGAAGGACATGGTTATAGCAATCAGCCCCAGCATTTT.

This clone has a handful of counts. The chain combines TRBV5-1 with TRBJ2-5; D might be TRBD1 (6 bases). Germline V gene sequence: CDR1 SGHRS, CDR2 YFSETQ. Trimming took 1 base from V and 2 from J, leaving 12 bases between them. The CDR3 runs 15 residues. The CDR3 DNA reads TGCGCCAGCAGCTTGACAGGGACCTATCAAGAGACCCAGTACTTC. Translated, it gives CASSLTGTYQETQYF.

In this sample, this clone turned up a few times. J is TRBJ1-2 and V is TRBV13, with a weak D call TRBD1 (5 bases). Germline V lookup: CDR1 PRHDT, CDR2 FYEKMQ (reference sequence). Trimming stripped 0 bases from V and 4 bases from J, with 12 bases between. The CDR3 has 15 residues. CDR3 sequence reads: CASSLGRPGPYGYTF. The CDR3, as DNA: TGTGCCAGCAGCTTAGGCAGGCCAGGGCCCTATGGCTACACCTTC.

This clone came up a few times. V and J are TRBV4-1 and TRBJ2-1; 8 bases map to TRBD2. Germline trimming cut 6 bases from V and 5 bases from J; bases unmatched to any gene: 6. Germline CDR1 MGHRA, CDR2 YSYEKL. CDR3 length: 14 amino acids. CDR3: CASREREPHNEQFF. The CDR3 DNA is TGCGCCAGCAGGGAGCGGGAGCCGCACAATGAGCAGTTCTTC.

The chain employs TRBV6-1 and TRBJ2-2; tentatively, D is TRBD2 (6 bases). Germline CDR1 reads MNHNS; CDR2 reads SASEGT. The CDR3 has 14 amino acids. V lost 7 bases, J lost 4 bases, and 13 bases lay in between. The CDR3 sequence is CASKTSPGTGELFF. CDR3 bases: TGTGCCAGCAAGACTAGTCCGGGCACCGGGGAGCTGTTTTTT.

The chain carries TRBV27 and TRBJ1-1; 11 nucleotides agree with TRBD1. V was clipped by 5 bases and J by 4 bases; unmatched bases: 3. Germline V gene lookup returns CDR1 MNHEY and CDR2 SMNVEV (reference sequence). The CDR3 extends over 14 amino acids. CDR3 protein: CASSRDRGGTEAFF. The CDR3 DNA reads TGTGCCAGCAGTCGGGACAGGGGGGGCACTGAAGCTTTCTTT.

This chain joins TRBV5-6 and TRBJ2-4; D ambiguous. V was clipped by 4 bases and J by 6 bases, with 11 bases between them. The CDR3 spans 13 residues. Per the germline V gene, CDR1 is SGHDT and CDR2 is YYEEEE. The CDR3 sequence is CASSLTPPNIQYF. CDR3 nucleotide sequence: TGTGCCAGCAGCCTTACACCGCCAAACATTCAGTACTTC.

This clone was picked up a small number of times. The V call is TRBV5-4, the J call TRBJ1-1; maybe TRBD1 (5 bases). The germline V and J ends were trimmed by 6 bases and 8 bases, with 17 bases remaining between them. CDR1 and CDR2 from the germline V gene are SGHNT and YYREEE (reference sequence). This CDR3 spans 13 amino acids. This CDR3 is CASTPNGRGEAFF. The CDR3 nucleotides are TGTGCCAGCACCCCAAACGGACGGGGGGAAGCTTTCTTT.

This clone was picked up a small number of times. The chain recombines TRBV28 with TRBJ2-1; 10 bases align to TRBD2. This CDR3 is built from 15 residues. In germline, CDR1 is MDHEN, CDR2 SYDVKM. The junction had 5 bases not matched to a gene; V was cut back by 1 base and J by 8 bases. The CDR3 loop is CASSLYASGSYEQFF. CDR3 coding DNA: TGTGCCAGCAGTTTATACGCTAGCGGGAGCTATGAGCAGTTCTTC.

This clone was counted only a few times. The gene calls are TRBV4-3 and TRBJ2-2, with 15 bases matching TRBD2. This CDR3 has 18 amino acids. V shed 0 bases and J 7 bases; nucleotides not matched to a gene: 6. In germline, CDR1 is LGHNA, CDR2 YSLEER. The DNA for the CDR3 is TGCGCCAGCAGCCAAGAGGGACTAGCGGGAGGCAGGGTCGGGGAGCTGTTTTTT. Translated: CASSQEGLAGGRVGELFF.

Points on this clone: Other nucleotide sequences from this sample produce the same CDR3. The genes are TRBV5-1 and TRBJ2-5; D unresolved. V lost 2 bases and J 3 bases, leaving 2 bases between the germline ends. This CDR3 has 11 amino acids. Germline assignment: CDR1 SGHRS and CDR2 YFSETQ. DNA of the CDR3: TGCGCCAGCAGCTTCAAAGAGACCCAGTACTTC. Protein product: CASSFKETQYF.

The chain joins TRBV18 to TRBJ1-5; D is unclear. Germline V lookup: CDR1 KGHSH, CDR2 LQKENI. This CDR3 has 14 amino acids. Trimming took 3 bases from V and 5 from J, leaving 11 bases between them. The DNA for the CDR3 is TGTGCCAGCTCACCGGAGGGAAGGGATCAGCCCCAGCATTTT. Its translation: CASSPEGRDQPQHF.

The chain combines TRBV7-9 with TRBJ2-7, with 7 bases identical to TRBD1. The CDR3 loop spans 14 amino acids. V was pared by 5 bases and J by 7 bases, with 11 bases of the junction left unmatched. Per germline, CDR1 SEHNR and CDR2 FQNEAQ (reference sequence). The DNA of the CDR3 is TGTGCCAGCAGCCCGCGACAGGGTTATGGGGAGCAGTACTTC. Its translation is CASSPRQGYGEQYF.

CDR3 amino acids: CASRSASNSYEQYF. CDR3 nucleotide sequence: TGTGCCAGCAGGTCGGCTAGCAACTCCTACGAGCAGTACTTC. The chain employs TRBV28 and TRBJ2-7; tentative D call: TRBD2 (5 bases). V lost 6 bases, J lost 0 bases, and 12 bases lay in between. The CDR3 totals 14 residues. Germline CDR1 MDHEN, CDR2 SYDVKM.

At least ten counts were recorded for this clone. The chain's CDR3 is CASSPRLAGYEQYF. DNA for the CDR3: TGCGCCAGCTCCCCCCGCCTAGCGGGATACGAGCAGTACTTC. The rearrangement joins TRBV23-1 to TRBJ2-7; TRBD2 matches at 9 bases. TRBV23-1 is an open reading frame, and its role is uncertain. V dropped 8 bases and J dropped 4; count of bases not matched to a gene: 9. The CDR3 consists of 14 residues.

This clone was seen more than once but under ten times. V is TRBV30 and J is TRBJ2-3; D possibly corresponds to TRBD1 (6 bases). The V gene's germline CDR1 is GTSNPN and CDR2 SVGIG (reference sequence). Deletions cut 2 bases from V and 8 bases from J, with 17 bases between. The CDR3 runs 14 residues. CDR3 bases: TGTGCCTGGAGTCAGGGGACCCTTAAGGGTACGCAGTATTTT. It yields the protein CAWSQGTLKGTQYF.

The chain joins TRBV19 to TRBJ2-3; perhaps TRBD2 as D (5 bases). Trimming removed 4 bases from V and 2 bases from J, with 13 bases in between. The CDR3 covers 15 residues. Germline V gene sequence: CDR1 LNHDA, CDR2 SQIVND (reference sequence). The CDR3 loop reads CASSNRASYTDTQYF. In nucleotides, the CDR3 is TGTGCCAGTAGTAATCGGGCTAGCTACACAGATACGCAGTATTTT.

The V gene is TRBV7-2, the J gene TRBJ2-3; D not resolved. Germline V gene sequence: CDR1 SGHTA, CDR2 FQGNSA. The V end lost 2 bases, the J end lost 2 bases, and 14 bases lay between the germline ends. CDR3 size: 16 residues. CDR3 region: CASSLYRVLYTDTQYF. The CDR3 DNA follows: TGTGCCAGCAGCTTATACCGGGTACTCTACACAGATACGCAGTATTTT.

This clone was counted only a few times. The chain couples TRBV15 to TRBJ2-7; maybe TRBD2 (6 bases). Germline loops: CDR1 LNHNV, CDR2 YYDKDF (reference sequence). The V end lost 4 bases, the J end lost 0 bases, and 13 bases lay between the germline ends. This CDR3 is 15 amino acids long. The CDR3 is CATSIRRGSSYEQYF. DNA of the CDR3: TGTGCCACCAGCATCCGGCGGGGATCCTCCTACGAGCAGTACTTC.

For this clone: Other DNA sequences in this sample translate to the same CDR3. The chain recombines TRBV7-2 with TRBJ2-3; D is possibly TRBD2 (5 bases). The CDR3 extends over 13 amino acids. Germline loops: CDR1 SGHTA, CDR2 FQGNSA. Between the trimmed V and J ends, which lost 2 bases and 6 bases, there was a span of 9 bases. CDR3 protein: CASSLTGLDTQYF. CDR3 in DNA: TGTGCCAGCAGCTTAACGGGGTTGGATACGCAGTATTTT. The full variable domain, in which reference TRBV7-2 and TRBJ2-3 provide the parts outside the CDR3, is GAGVSQSPSNKVTEKGKDVELRCDPISGHTALYWYRQSLGQGLEFLIYFQGNSAPDKSGLPSDRFSAERTGGSVSTLTIQRTQQEDSAVYLCASSLTGLDTQYFGPGTRLTVL.

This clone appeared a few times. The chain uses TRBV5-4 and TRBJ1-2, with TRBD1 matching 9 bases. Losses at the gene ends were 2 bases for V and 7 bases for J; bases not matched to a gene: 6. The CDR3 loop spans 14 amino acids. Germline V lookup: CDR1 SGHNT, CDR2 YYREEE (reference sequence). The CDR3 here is CASSFETGGGGYTF. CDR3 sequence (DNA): TGTGCCAGCAGCTTCGAGACAGGGGGTGGTGGCTACACCTTC. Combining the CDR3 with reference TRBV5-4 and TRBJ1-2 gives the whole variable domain ETGVTQSPTHLIKTRGQQVTLRCSSQSGHNTVSWYQQALGQGPQFIFQYYREEENGRGNFPPRFSGLQFPNYSSELNVNALELDDSALYLCASSFETGGGGYTFGSGTRLTVV.

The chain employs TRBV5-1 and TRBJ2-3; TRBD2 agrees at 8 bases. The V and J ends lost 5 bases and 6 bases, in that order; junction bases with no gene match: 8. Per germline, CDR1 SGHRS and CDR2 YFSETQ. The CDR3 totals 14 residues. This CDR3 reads CASRTSGGADTQYF. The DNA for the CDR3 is TGCGCCAGCAGAACTTCGGGGGGGGCCGATACGCAGTATTTT.

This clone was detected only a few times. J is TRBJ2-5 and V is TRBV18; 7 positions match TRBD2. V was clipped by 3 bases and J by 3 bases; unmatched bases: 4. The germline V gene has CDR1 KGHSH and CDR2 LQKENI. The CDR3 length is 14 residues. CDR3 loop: CASSPSLAEETQYF. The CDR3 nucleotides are TGTGCCAGCTCACCTAGCCTAGCGGAAGAGACCCAGTACTTC.

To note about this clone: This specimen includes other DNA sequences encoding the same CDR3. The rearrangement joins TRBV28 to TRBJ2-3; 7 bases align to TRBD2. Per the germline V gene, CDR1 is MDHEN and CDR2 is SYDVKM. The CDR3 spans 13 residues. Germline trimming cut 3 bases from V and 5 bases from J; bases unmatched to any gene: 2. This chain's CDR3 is CASSFGGRDTQYF. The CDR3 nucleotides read TGTGCCAGCAGTTTCGGGGGGAGAGATACGCAGTATTTT.

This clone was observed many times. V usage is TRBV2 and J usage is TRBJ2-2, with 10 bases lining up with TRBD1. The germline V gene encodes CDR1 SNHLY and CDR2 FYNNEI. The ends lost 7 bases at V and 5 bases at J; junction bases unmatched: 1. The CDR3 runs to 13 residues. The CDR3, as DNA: TGTGCCAGCACGGACAGGGGGACCGGGGAGCTGTTTTTT. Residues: CASTDRGTGELFF.

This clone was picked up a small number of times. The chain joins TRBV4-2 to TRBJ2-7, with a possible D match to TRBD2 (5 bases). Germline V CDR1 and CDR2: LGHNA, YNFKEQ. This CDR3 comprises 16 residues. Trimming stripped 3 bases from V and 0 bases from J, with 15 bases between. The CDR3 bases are TGTGCCAGCAGCCAGAGGAGTAGCGACGTCTCCTACGAGCAGTACTTC. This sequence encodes CASSQRSSDVSYEQYF.